The clone carrying this TCR beta chain was recorded many times. One entry per CDR3 protein, called by TCRdb with MiXCR from the RT-PCR reads. The data contain some 230,000 distinct CDR3 sequences, over 12% of them singletons. These data are taken from a study of patients and donors after allogeneic stem cell transplantation. Germline CDR1 is LGHNT and CDR2 is FRNRAP. The CDR3 runs 14 residues. After removal of 7 bases from V and 4 bases from J, the junction contained 6 bases not matched to a gene. This chain joins TRBV12-5 and TRBJ2-1, with 8 positions matching TRBD1. The sequence came from a human donor who was either an allogeneic HSCT recipient or a stem cell or donor lymphocyte infusion donor (not recorded which). It is not recorded whose cells these are; they may come from a transplant donor. The material sequenced was blood, either unsorted or a sorted T cell fraction (not recorded which). CDR3 loop: CASVPGQGYNEQFF. The CDR3 nucleotides read TGTGCTAGTGTCCCCGGACAGGGATACAATGAGCAGTTCTTC.